Listed here are 13 T cell receptor beta chains from one sample, sequenced in a study of metastatic and nonmetastatic thyroid tumors. No patient had received any treatment before thyroid surgery. TCRdb re-called the PCR reads via MiXCR. This table holds 35,000 to 50,000 clones, roughly a sixth found once. Input material: tumor tissue. The receptor source for this set is a female donor with papillary thyroid cancer or a benign thyroid nodule (not recorded which). Some clones in this sample may be carry-over from other donors' samples.

The chain links TRBV19 to TRBJ2-7; D possibly corresponds to TRBD1 (6 bases). CDR3 length: 14 residues. Germline values: CDR1 LNHDA, CDR2 SQIVND (reference sequence). The germline V and J ends were trimmed by 6 bases and 3 bases, with 15 bases remaining between them. CDR3 in amino acids: CASSDRDTRYEQYF. CDR3 nucleotides: TGTGCCAGTAGCGACCGGGACACACGCTACGAGCAGTACTTC.

In its sample, this clone was seen once. This rearrangement joins TRBV9 to TRBJ2-1; the match to TRBD2 covers 8 bases. CDR1 and CDR2 (germline): SGDLS, YYNGEE. J was trimmed by 6 bases and V by 4 bases; bases with no gene match: 12. There are 16 residues in the CDR3. Here the CDR3 reads CASSSSGSGAFNEQFF. The DNA for the CDR3 is TGTGCCAGCAGCTCCAGTGGTAGCGGGGCCTTCAATGAGCAGTTCTTC.

This clone was counted many times. This chain uses TRBV6-1 with TRBJ2-7; D possibly corresponds to TRBD1 (5 bases). Germline values: CDR1 MNHNS, CDR2 SASEGT. This CDR3 is built from 12 residues. Trimming removed 6 bases at V and 6 bases at J, with 12 bases between. The DNA for the CDR3 is TGTGCCAGCAGAACAACAGGATCCGAGCAGTACTTC. It yields the protein CASRTTGSEQYF.

This clone was counted many times. The chain combines TRBV5-5 with TRBJ2-5; a weak D match, TRBD1 (6 bases). With 4 bases removed from V and 4 bases from J, the gap between germline ends came to 11 bases. The CDR3 has 13 amino acids. Germline CDR1 reads SGHKS; CDR2 reads YYEKEE (reference sequence). The CDR3 coding sequence is TGTGCCAGCAGCACAGGGAGTGGAGAGACCCAGTACTTC. Translated: CASSTGSGETQYF.

This clone was recorded many times. The V gene is TRBV11-3, the J gene TRBJ2-2; D perhaps matches TRBD2 (6 bases). The V gene's germline CDR1 is SGHNT and CDR2 YENEEA. This CDR3 is 12 amino acids long. Deletions cut 6 bases from V and 5 bases from J, with 7 bases between. The CDR3 nucleotides are TGTGCCAGCAGACGGGGGACCGGGGAGCTGTTTTTT. It is translated as CASRRGTGELFF.

There are many counts of this clone. The chain joins TRBV7-9 to TRBJ2-5; TRBD2 might be the D (6 bases). Germline V gene data show CDR1 as SEHNR and CDR2 as FQNEAQ (reference sequence). V was cut by 2 bases and J by 5 bases, with 9 bases left in between. The CDR3 spans 13 residues. CDR3 nucleotide sequence: TGTGCCAGCAGCTTACTGGGGGGTGAGACCCAGTACTTC. This translates into CASSLLGGETQYF.

This clone has ten or more counts. The CDR3 DNA is TGTGCCAGCTCACCACCCGGGACTAGAGAGGAGACCCAGTACTTC. Translation: CASSPPGTREETQYF. The V gene is TRBV18, the J gene TRBJ2-5; 8 bases line up with TRBD2. CDR3 size: 15 residues. The V gene's germline CDR1 is KGHSH and CDR2 LQKENI. The junction had 5 bases not matched to a gene; V was cut back by 0 bases and J by 5 bases.

This clone was seen many times. V usage is TRBV5-1 and J usage is TRBJ2-2; D is tentatively TRBD1 or TRBD2 (5 bases each). Per germline, CDR1 SGHRS and CDR2 YFSETQ. This CDR3 region has 13 residues. V lost 1 base, J lost 10 bases, and 11 bases lay in between. CDR3 nucleotides: TGCGCCAGCAGCTTGTGGGACCCGGCGGAGCTGTTTTTT. This encodes CASSLWDPAELFF.

This clone was observed many times. The V gene is TRBV29-1, the J gene TRBJ2-3; tentative D call: TRBD2 (6 bases). The CDR3 covers 13 residues. Trimming shortened V by 8 bases and J by 6 bases, and 18 bases separated the two germline ends. The germline gives CDR1 SQVTM, CDR2 ANQGSEA. CDR3 amino acids: CSLGSGREDTQYF. The CDR3 DNA is TGCAGCCTGGGTAGCGGCCGGGAGGATACGCAGTATTTT.

Details on this clone: A junction end diverges from the germline sequence, so it may reflect a read error. This rearrangement joins TRBV11-1 to TRBJ2-2; TRBD1 is a possible D gene (6 bases). This CDR3 contains 16 residues. Germline loops: CDR1 SGHAT, CDR2 FQDESV (reference sequence). CDR3 sequence reads: CTSIGRRTANTGELFF. CDR3 DNA: TGTACCAGCATCGGCAGACGGACAGCGAACACCGGGGAGCTGTTTTTT.

This clone occurred many times. In DNA form, the CDR3 reads TGTGCCAGCAGTGGCACTCTAATGGGGCAAGAGACCCAGTACTTC. Translation: CASSGTLMGQETQYF. The chain employs TRBV2 and TRBJ2-5; D remains unclear. The length of the CDR3 is 15 residues. From germline, CDR1 is SNHLY and CDR2 FYNNEI. Trimming pared 4 bases from V and 2 bases from J, leaving 14 bases between.

Points on this clone: Since a much larger clone is just one base distant, this may be a read error. Other DNA sequences in the sample encode the same CDR3. The chain has TRBV7-9 and TRBJ1-4, with D unresolved. CDR3 length equals 13 residues. Germline values: CDR1 SEHNR, CDR2 FQNEAQ (reference sequence). Trimming removed 5 bases from V and 8 bases from J, with 12 bases in between. The CDR3 sequence: CASSQKADEKLFF. The CDR3 DNA follows: TGTGCCAGCAGCCAAAAGGCAGACGAAAAACTGTTTTTT.

This clone was detected ten times or more. The rearrangement uses TRBV20-1 and TRBJ2-3, with 8 bases matching TRBD2. From germline, CDR1 is DFQATT and CDR2 SNEGSKA (reference sequence). The CDR3 has 15 residues. The V segment lost 1 base and the J segment 3 bases; nucleotides outside the gene matches: 6. This CDR3 reads CSARVRTGGTDTQYF. CDR3 DNA: TGCAGTGCTAGAGTTAGAACGGGAGGGACAGATACGCAGTATTTT.